Following are 26 T cell receptor beta chains from one sample sequenced in a study of CD8 T cells in Susac syndrome. Random hexamers were used to reverse transcribe roughly 0.5 to 1 ug of RNA. TCRdb re-analysed the immunoSEQ multiplex PCR reads in MiXCR, keeping a single row per CDR3 protein. The sample holds about 130,000 distinct CDR3 sequences, approximately 94% seen once. Input material: CD4+ T cells from PBMCs. The origin of the receptors is a human donor with multiple sclerosis.

This clonotype was observed a single time. The chain is built from TRBV27 and TRBJ2-4; D is undetermined. Germline CDR1 is MNHEY and CDR2 is SMNVEV (reference sequence). V was clipped by 4 bases and J by 0 bases, with 19 bases between them. The CDR3 has 18 amino acids. This CDR3 reads CASSYSSGPVGAKNIQYF. Here the CDR3 DNA reads TGTGCCAGCAGTTACTCGTCTGGGCCAGTAGGAGCCAAAAACATTCAGTACTTC.

This clonotype was observed once. The gene calls are TRBV25-1 and TRBJ2-3, with no clear D. Trimming left V 5 bases short and J 6 bases short, with 9 bases between. This CDR3 region has 12 residues. Germline V CDR1 and CDR2: MGHDK, SYGVNS. Here the CDR3 reads CASSPVGDTQYF. DNA of the CDR3: TGTGCCAGCAGTCCCGTGGGGGATACGCAGTATTTT.

The chain links TRBV9 to TRBJ2-2; D unclear. The V and J ends lost 1 base and 7 bases respectively, with 14 bases between them. The germline V gene has CDR1 SGDLS and CDR2 YYNGEE. This CDR3 is 15 amino acids long. This CDR3 reads CASSVTSVGGGELFF. For the CDR3, the DNA is TGTGCCAGCAGCGTAACCAGCGTGGGCGGCGGGGAGCTGTTTTTT.

V gene TRBV20-1 combines with J gene TRBJ2-2; D not certain. Germline loops: CDR1 DFQATT, CDR2 SNEGSKA (reference sequence). The V gene lost 2 bases and the J gene lost 8 bases, with 9 bases spanning the gap. This CDR3 is built from 12 residues. The CDR3 DNA reads as TGCAGTGCTAGACGAATGGGTGGGGAGCTGTTTTTT. Its protein product is CSARRMGGELFF.

J is TRBJ2-1 and V is TRBV12-3 or TRBV12-4, with D possibly being TRBD1 or TRBD2 (5 bases each). This CDR3 comprises 14 residues. Trimming stripped 1 base from V and 7 bases from J, with 11 bases between. The CDR3 region is CASSLGGASNEQFF. In DNA, the CDR3 is TGTGCCAGCAGTTTAGGAGGGGCCTCGAATGAGCAGTTCTTC.

This clonotype has just one count. The chain couples TRBV6-6 to TRBJ1-3; D is unclear. The CDR3 consists of 11 residues. CDR1 and CDR2 from the germline V gene are MNHNY and SVGAGI (reference sequence). V gave up 11 bases and J gave up 6 bases, with 11 bases separating them. The CDR3 reads CAVRWENTIYF. The DNA of the CDR3 is TGTGCCGTCCGGTGGGAAAACACCATATATTTT.

This chain connects TRBV19 to TRBJ1-1; TRBD1 agrees at 7 bases. This CDR3 is built from 15 residues. The junction had 9 bases not matched to a gene; V was cut back by 7 bases and J by 1 base. Per the germline V gene, CDR1 is LNHDA and CDR2 is SQIVND (reference sequence). The CDR3 spells CASTQGGATNTEAFF. The CDR3 nucleotides read TGTGCCAGTACCCAGGGGGGGGCTACGAACACTGAAGCTTTCTTT. The full variable domain, completed using reference TRBV19 and TRBJ1-1, is DGGITQSPKYLFRKEGQNVTLSCEQNLNHDAMYWYRQDPGQGLRLIYYSQIVNDFQKGDIAEGYSVSREKKESFPLTVTSAQKNPTAFYLCASTQGGATNTEAFFGQGTRLTVV.

The V and J genes are TRBV7-2 and TRBJ1-2, with 7 bases aligning to TRBD1. V lost 7 bases, J lost 8 bases, and 16 bases stayed unmatched. The CDR3 has 15 amino acids. Germline-derived CDR1 and CDR2 are SGHTA and FQGNSA. The CDR3 bases are TGTGCCAGCACACCATCAGGGGGTACAGTGGAAGGCTACACCTTC. The encoded protein is CASTPSGGTVEGYTF.

The rearrangement links TRBV20-1 to TRBJ2-3; no firm D call. The CDR3 covers 12 residues. Germline V gene lookup returns CDR1 DFQATT and CDR2 SNEGSKA (reference sequence). V shed 6 bases and J shed 6 bases, with 13 bases lying between them. As DNA, the CDR3 is TGCAGTGCCCTAATGCTCGGGGATACGCAGTATTTT. Amino acid sequence: CSALMLGDTQYF.

The chain is built from TRBV5-1 and TRBJ2-2, with a possible D match to TRBD2 (6 bases). V dropped 4 bases and J dropped 2 bases, with 12 bases sitting between them. Germline CDR1 is SGHRS and CDR2 is YFSETQ. The CDR3 sequence is 15 residues long. The CDR3 DNA reads as TGCGCCAGCAGCCCGGGCGGGACCAACACCGGGGAGCTGTTTTTT. It specifies CASSPGGTNTGELFF.

The chain couples TRBV20-1 to TRBJ1-2, with D perhaps TRBD1 (6 bases). There are 13 residues in the CDR3. Looked up from germline, CDR1 is DFQATT and CDR2 is SNEGSKA (reference sequence). Trimming took 5 bases from V and 4 from J, leaving 14 bases between them. CDR3 amino acids: CSASSTGVYGYTF. The DNA of the CDR3 is TGCAGTGCTTCCTCGACAGGCGTCTATGGCTACACCTTC.

V and J are TRBV20-1 and TRBJ2-4, with D unresolved. The CDR3 extends over 15 amino acids. Per germline, CDR1 DFQATT and CDR2 SNEGSKA (reference sequence). Between the trimmed V and J ends, which lost 4 bases and 0 bases, there was a span of 13 bases. The DNA for the CDR3 is TGCAGTGCTATTGATCGTTATTTAGCCAAAAACATTCAGTACTTC. It codes for CSAIDRYLAKNIQYF.

V gene TRBV6-5 combines with J gene TRBJ1-1; D is perhaps TRBD1 (6 bases). This CDR3 has 12 amino acids. Germline CDR1 is MNHEY and CDR2 is SVGAGI. Between the trimmed V and J ends, which lost 5 bases and 8 bases, there was a span of 12 bases. The CDR3 here is CASSKAQGEAFF. The CDR3 DNA reads TGTGCCAGCAGTAAAGCCCAGGGGGAAGCTTTCTTT.

V usage is TRBV18 and J usage is TRBJ2-1; 9 bases match TRBD2. Germline CDR1 and CDR2: KGHSH and LQKENI. The CDR3 length is 16 residues. V dropped 4 bases and J dropped 7; count of bases not matched to a gene: 11. CDR3 in DNA: TGTGCCAGCTCACGGACGAGCGGGAGGATGGTAAATGAGCAGTTCTTC. It is translated as CASSRTSGRMVNEQFF.

V gene TRBV12-3 or TRBV12-4 combines with J gene TRBJ2-1, with a weak D call TRBD2 (6 bases). V was pared by 9 bases and J by 5 bases, with 14 bases between. CDR3 size: 13 residues. The CDR3 nucleotides are TGTGCCAGTACCGGAGGGGCAAACAATGAGCAGTTCTTC. Translating it yields CASTGGANNEQFF.

The V and J genes are TRBV7-9 and TRBJ1-6; D uncertain. The V and J ends lost 0 bases and 6 bases respectively, with 12 bases between them. Per germline, CDR1 SEHNR and CDR2 FQNEAQ (reference sequence). The CDR3 totals 16 residues. The CDR3 nucleotides read TGTGCCAGCAGCTTAGCCGGGGTAACCGCTAATTCACCCCTCCACTTT. It translates to CASSLAGVTANSPLHF.

V usage is TRBV19 and J usage is TRBJ1-2; D is ambiguous. CDR3 length: 15 amino acids. With 3 bases removed from V and 4 bases from J, the gap between germline ends came to 15 bases. Per germline, CDR1 LNHDA and CDR2 SQIVND (reference sequence). The CDR3 spells CASSILDGLRYGYTF. The CDR3 coding sequence is TGTGCCAGTAGTATCTTAGACGGCCTCCGCTATGGCTACACCTTC.

The rearrangement joins TRBV3-1 to TRBJ2-1; D not certain. Germline V gene data show CDR1 as LGHDT and CDR2 as YNNKEL (reference sequence). The CDR3 length is 15 residues. Deletions cut 4 bases from V and 9 bases from J, with 19 bases between. DNA for the CDR3: TGTGCCAGCAGCCCCCCGGAAGCCTTGGCCCTTGAGCAGTTCTTC. This gives the protein CASSPPEALALEQFF.

The V and J genes are TRBV4-1 and TRBJ1-1; 10 bases are shared with TRBD1. Trimming at V came to 2 bases and at J to 4 bases, leaving 7 bases not matched to a gene. This CDR3 has 16 residues. Germline values: CDR1 MGHRA, CDR2 YSYEKL. This CDR3 reads CASSQPTRTGGTEAFF. DNA for the CDR3: TGCGCCAGCAGCCAACCCACCCGGACAGGGGGCACTGAAGCTTTCTTT.

V gene TRBV4-3 combines with J gene TRBJ1-2, with 8 bases identical to TRBD1. Germline V gene data show CDR1 as LGHNA and CDR2 as YSLEER. This CDR3 contains 17 residues. V lost 3 bases to trimming and J lost 4 bases; unmatched junction nucleotides: 13. The CDR3 region is CASSQEAGTGIFYGYTF. The CDR3 nucleotides are TGCGCCAGCAGCCAGGAAGCCGGGACAGGAATCTTCTATGGCTACACCTTC.

The rearrangement joins TRBV15 to TRBJ2-6; TRBD2 is a possible D gene (5 bases). The CDR3 runs to 15 residues. V was shortened by 1 base and J by 2 bases, with 6 bases between the two germline ends. Germline V lookup: CDR1 LNHNV, CDR2 YYDKDF (reference sequence). The CDR3 region has the DNA TGTGCCACCAGCAGAGGAGGGACTGGGGCCAACGTCCTGACTTTC. Its protein product is CATSRGGTGANVLTF.

This clonotype was detected once. The V call is TRBV12-3 or TRBV12-4, the J call TRBJ2-1; 14 bases match TRBD2. The V segment lost 5 bases and the J segment 9 bases; nucleotides outside the gene matches: 9. CDR3 length equals 16 residues. The CDR3 loop reads CASSPRTSGGRLEQFF. The DNA of the CDR3 is TGTGCCAGCAGTCCTCGGACTAGCGGGGGGCGTCTTGAGCAGTTCTTC.

V is TRBV5-1 and J is TRBJ2-7; unclear D gene. Germline V gives CDR1 SGHRS, CDR2 YFSETQ. Trimming pared 3 bases from V and 4 bases from J, leaving 17 bases between. The CDR3 length is 15 residues. The CDR3 DNA follows: TGCGCCAGCAGCTGGGGTCAGAGTTCTCGATACGAGCAGTACTTC. Translating it yields CASSWGQSSRYEQYF.

This clonotype was detected only once. The V and J genes are TRBV20-1 and TRBJ2-5; unclear D gene. Germline CDR1 DFQATT, CDR2 SNEGSKA (reference sequence). The CDR3 loop spans 14 amino acids. Trimming left V 3 bases short and J 3 bases short, with 14 bases between. The CDR3 DNA is TGCAGTGCTAGTCCCACGGGCTTAAAAGAGACCCAGTACTTC. This translates into CSASPTGLKETQYF.

This chain links TRBV5-1 with TRBJ2-5; no firm D call. The CDR3 consists of 13 residues. Germline loops: CDR1 SGHRS, CDR2 YFSETQ. V was clipped by 0 bases and J by 3 bases, with 6 bases between them. CDR3: CASSLASEETQYF. CDR3 nucleotides: TGCGCCAGCAGCTTGGCCTCGGAAGAGACCCAGTACTTC.

The V call is TRBV6-5, the J call TRBJ2-7; D gene ambiguous. Trimming removed 6 bases at V and 7 bases at J, with 19 bases between. The germline CDR1 and CDR2 sequences are MNHEY and SVGAGI. The CDR3 has 14 residues. Here the CDR3 reads CASRSSPQRNEQYF. The DNA for the CDR3 is TGTGCCAGCAGATCCAGTCCCCAGAGGAATGAGCAGTACTTC.